These 7 T cell receptor beta chains were sequenced from one sample in a study of OX40 agonist ivuxolimab in advanced cancers. The method was immunoSEQ multiplex PCR; TCRdb's version includes in-frame clones alone and lacks a portion of them. The sample consists of 60,000 to 90,000 clones, roughly 90% of them appearing once. The source was CD4+ or CD8+ T cells sorted from blood, collected in a trial of the OX40 agonist ivuxolimab. The receptors originated from an adult with an advanced solid tumor such as melanoma, head and neck, liver or kidney cancer.

The chain has TRBV7-9 and TRBJ1-1, with 8 bases matching TRBD1. There are 14 residues in the CDR3. V lost 5 bases and J lost 5; bases outside the gene matches: 7. Germline V gives CDR1 SEHNR, CDR2 FQNEAQ (reference sequence). Here the CDR3 reads CASSHGQGWTEAFF. CDR3 DNA: TGTGCCAGCAGCCACGGACAGGGATGGACTGAAGCTTTCTTT.

The chain is built from TRBV7-2 and TRBJ2-5; 9 nucleotides match TRBD1. CDR3 length: 13 amino acids. CDR1 is SGHTA and CDR2 is FQGNSA in the germline V gene. J lost 2 bases, V lost 6 bases, and 1 base had no gene match. This chain's CDR3 is CASRGTGQETQYF. CDR3 coding DNA: TGTGCCAGCAGGGGGACAGGGCAAGAGACCCAGTACTTC.

The chain recombines TRBV18 with TRBJ2-2; 11 nucleotides match TRBD2. CDR1 and CDR2 (germline): KGHSH, LQKENI. V trimming: 1 base; J trimming: 0 bases; junction bases outside the gene matches: 7. The CDR3 totals 19 residues. The CDR3 region is CASSPRSSGGSSNTGELFF. CDR3 nucleotides: TGTGCCAGCTCACCACGATCTAGCGGGGGGTCCTCGAACACCGGGGAGCTGTTTTTT.

V gene TRBV6-6 combines with J gene TRBJ1-1, with D hard to call. The CDR3 loop spans 12 amino acids. Trimming pared 2 bases from V and 1 base from J, leaving 2 bases between. Germline V gene sequence: CDR1 MNHNY, CDR2 SVGAGI (reference sequence). The CDR3 bases are TGTGCCAGCAGTTACGAGAACACTGAAGCTTTCTTT. Amino acid sequence: CASSYENTEAFF.

CDR3 sequence: CASSLESNNRNTIYF. CDR3 in DNA: TGTGCCAGCAGCTTAGAGTCTAACAACAGAAACACCATATATTTT. The chain links TRBV7-8 to TRBJ1-3; no clear D. In germline, CDR1 is SGHVS, CDR2 FQNEAQ. This CDR3 has 15 amino acids. Between the trimmed V and J ends, which lost 1 base and 5 bases, there was a span of 12 bases.

J is TRBJ2-1 and V is TRBV4-3; D possibly corresponds to TRBD2 (6 bases). The CDR3 length is 18 residues. Germline values: CDR1 LGHNA, CDR2 YSLEER. The V gene lost 4 bases and the J gene lost 5 bases, with 24 bases spanning the gap. The CDR3 DNA reads TGCGCCAGCAGCCTCACTTACACGGACTATGGGGAGGACAATGAGCAGTTCTTC. Encoded protein: CASSLTYTDYGEDNEQFF.

The chain links TRBV5-4 to TRBJ2-3; perhaps D is TRBD1 or TRBD2 (5 bases each). This CDR3 region has 16 residues. The ends were cut back, 1 base at V and 1 base at J, with 13 bases in the middle. CDR1 SGHNT and CDR2 YYREEE come from the germline V gene (reference sequence). As DNA, the CDR3 is TGTGCCAGCAGCTTGATGCAGGGAGCAGGCACAGATACGCAGTATTTT. Translation gives CASSLMQGAGTDTQYF.